A selection of T cell receptor beta chains follows, all from one sample in a study of tumor and adjacent non-tumor tissue in lung cancer. From the multiplex PCR reads, TCRdb called clonotypes with MiXCR, one entry per CDR3 protein. The top ten hold under 25% of the sample, which has fewer than 130,000 distinct CDR3 sequences, 84% seen once. The sequencing input was lung tumor tissue. These receptors came from a man between 65 and 85 years old with non-small cell lung cancer. Each CDR3 is given with its conserved first and last residue. D genes are given only for firm matches. The size entry is marked missing in some rows and otherwise reads once, few, many or a size class.

cdr3_aa	cdr3_nt	clone_size	v_call	d_call	j_call
CASSHIAGVSNEQYF	TGTGCCAGCAGCCACATAGCGGGAGTATCCAACGAACAGTACTTC	once	TRBV14	TRBD2	TRBJ2-7
CASSTRWGQGIYELYF	NA	NA	TRBV14	NA	TRBJ2-7
CSVEDTRLAGVSYEQYF	TGCAGCGTTGAAGATACTAGACTAGCGGGAGTATCCTACGAGCAGTACTTC	many	TRBV29-1	TRBD2	TRBJ2-7
CAISFLVGTDTQYF	TGTGCCATCAGTTTTTTAGTTGGCACAGATACGCAGTATTTT	NA	TRBV28	NA	TRBJ2-3
CASSLRPGTGIPRELFF	TGTGCCAGCAGCTTACGGCCGGGGACAGGGATCCCCAGGGAGCTGTTTTTT	NA	TRBV5-4	TRBD1	TRBJ2-2
CTSQIEAGTYDQYF	TGTACCAGTCAAATCGAGGCGGGCACCTACGACCAGTACTTC	NA	TRBV6-1	NA	TRBJ2-7
CAGSKGLDRGGEQYF	TGTGCCGGCAGCAAGGGTTTGGACAGGGGAGGCGAGCAGTACTTC	once	TRBV5-4	TRBD1	TRBJ2-7
CSSSLRSEADRQYF	TGTTCCAGCAGCCTACGTAGTGAGGCAGATAGGCAGTATTTT	NA	TRBV6-6	NA	TRBJ2-3
CSVNDSAGPNYGYTF	TGCAGCGTTAATGATTCGGCAGGGCCTAACTATGGCTACACCTTC	once	TRBV29-1	NA	TRBJ1-2
CASSSPASTKETQYF	TGTGCCAGCAGCTCCCCGGCCAGTACGAAAGAGACACAATACTTC	NA	TRBV7-9	NA	TRBJ2-5
CAGSLDGQSGELFF	TGTGCCGGCAGCCTAGACGGTCAGTCCGGGGAGCTGTTTTTT	NA	TRBV11-2	NA	TRBJ2-2